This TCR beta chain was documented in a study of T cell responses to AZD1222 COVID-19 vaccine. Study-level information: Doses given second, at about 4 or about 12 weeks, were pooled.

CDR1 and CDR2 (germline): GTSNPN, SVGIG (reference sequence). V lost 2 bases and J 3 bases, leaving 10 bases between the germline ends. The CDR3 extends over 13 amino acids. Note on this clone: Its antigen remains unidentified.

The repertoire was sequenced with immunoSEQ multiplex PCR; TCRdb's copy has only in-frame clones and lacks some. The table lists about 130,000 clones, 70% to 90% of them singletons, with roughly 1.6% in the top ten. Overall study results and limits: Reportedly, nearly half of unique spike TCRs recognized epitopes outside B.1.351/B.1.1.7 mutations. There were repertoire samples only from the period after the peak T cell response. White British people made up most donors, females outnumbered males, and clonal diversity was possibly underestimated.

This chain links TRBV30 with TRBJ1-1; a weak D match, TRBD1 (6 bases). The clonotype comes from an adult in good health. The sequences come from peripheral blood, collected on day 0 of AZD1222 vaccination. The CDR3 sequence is CAWSINRDTEAFF. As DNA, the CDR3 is TGTGCCTGGAGTATTAACAGGGACACTGAAGCTTTCTTT. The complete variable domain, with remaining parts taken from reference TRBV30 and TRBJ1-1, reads SQTIHQWPATLVQPVGSPLSLECTVEGTSNPNLYWYRQAAGRGLQLLFYSVGIGQISSEVPQNLSASRPQDRQFILSSKKLLLSDSGFYLCAWSINRDTEAFFGQGTRLTVV.